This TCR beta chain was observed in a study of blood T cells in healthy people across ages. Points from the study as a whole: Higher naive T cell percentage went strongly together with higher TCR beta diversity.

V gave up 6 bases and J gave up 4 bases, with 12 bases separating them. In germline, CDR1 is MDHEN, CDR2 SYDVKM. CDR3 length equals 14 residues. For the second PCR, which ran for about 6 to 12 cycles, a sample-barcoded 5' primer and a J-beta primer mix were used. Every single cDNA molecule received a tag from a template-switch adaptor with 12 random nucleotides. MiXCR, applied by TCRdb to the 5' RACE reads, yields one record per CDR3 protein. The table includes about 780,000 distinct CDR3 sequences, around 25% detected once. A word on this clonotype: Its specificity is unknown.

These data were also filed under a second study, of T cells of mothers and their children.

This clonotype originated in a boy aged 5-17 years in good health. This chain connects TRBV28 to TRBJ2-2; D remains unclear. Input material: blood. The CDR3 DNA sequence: TGTGCCAGCAGCCTATCTGACGGCACCGGGGAGCTGTTTTTT. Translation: CASSLSDGTGELFF. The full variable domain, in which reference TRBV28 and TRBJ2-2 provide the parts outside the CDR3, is DVKVTQSSRYLVKRTGEKVFLECVQDMDHENMFWYRQDPGLGLRLIYFSYDVKMKEKGDIPEGYSVSREKKERFSLILESASTNQTSMYLCASSLSDGTGELFFGEGSRLTVL.